This note documents a single TCR beta chain sequence. Antigen: not known. The sample is drawn from a study of a mutant IDH1 vaccine in newly diagnosed glioma. Study background: Once 4-6 weeks had passed after radiotherapy alone, vaccination started, or it started with temozolomide cycles. Receipt of radiotherapy, temozolomide, or both preceded the study, and most received both. Treated patients had a mean age of about 40 years and a 62.5% male, 37.5% female split.

Sequenced by immunoSEQ multiplex PCR; TCRdb stores in-frame clones only, minus some. The table records about 32,000 clones, over 65% of them present only once. The CDR3 is 15 residues long. The germline gives CDR1 SGDLS, CDR2 YYNGEE. Trimming took off 0 bases at V and 0 bases at J, with 6 bases between the two ends. Time point in this sample: week 35, safety follow-up. Each dose delivered 300 ug of mutant IDH1 20-mer peptide subcutaneously with imiquimod. This material consisted of PBMCs, taken from a glioma patient whose treatment included an IDH1 peptide vaccine. V usage is TRBV9 and J usage is TRBJ2-2; no definite D call. This TCR derives from a woman aged 40 to 50 with glioma. The CDR3 here is CASSVGQTNTGELFF. The CDR3 DNA reads TGTGCCAGCAGCGTAGGTCAGACGAACACCGGGGAGCTGTTTTTT.